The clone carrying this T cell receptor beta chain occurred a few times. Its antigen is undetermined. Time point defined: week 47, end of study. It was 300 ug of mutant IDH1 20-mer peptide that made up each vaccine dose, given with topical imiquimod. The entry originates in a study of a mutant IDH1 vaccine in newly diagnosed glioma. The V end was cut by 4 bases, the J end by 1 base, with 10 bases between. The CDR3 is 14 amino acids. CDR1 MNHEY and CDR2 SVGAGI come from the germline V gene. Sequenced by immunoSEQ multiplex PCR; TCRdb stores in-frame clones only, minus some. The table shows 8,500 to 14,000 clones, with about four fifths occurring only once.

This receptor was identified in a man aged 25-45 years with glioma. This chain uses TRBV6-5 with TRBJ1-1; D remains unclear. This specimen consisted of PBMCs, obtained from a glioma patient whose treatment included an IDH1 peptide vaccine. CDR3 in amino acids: CASSLGGRNTEAFF. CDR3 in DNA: TGTGCCAGCAGTTTAGGAGGGAGGAACACTGAAGCTTTCTTT.